A single sample gave rise to the 6 T cell receptor beta chains below, sequenced in a study of T cells in narcolepsy. The protocol was immunoSEQ multiplex PCR, while the TCRdb copy is restricted to in-frame clones and leaves out a portion. Found here are about 25,000 clones, around 83% of them singletons; the top ten hold approximately 0.7%. The sample was CD45RA- memory CD4+ T cells from PBMCs. The receptors were sampled from a human donor with narcolepsy.

This clone was found a few times. The chain uses TRBV19 and TRBJ1-1, with D tentatively TRBD1 (6 bases). The CDR3 is made up of 13 amino acids. Germline V gene data show CDR1 as LNHDA and CDR2 as SQIVND (reference sequence). Between the trimmed V and J ends, which lost 5 bases and 1 base, there was a span of 8 bases. Here the CDR3 reads CASSQGRNTEAFF. The CDR3 DNA reads as TGTGCCAGTAGTCAGGGGCGGAACACTGAAGCTTTCTTT.

The chain uses TRBV29-1 and TRBJ2-7; D possibly matches TRBD1 or TRBD2 (5 bases each). This CDR3 spans 14 amino acids. The germline gives CDR1 SQVTM, CDR2 ANQGSEA. V was cut by 4 bases and J by 2 bases, with 15 bases left in between. The CDR3: CSVGGQRGTYEQYF. The CDR3 DNA sequence: TGCAGCGTTGGTGGGCAGAGGGGAACCTACGAGCAGTACTTC.

Turning to this clone: This same CDR3 is encoded by further DNA sequences in the sample. V and J are TRBV19 and TRBJ1-1; 10 bases match TRBD1. This CDR3 has 17 residues. The germline V gene has CDR1 LNHDA and CDR2 SQIVND (reference sequence). V lost 4 bases and J lost 4; bases outside the gene matches: 12. The CDR3 coding sequence is TGTGCCAGTAGTAGCTCAGACAGGGGGCTCATGAGCACTGAAGCTTTCTTT. Translated, it gives CASSSSDRGLMSTEAFF.

V gene TRBV18 combines with J gene TRBJ1-1, with D possibly being TRBD1 (6 bases). The CDR3 has 15 residues. Germline-derived CDR1 and CDR2 are KGHSH and LQKENI. V shed 6 bases and J shed 4 bases, with 18 bases lying between them. CDR3: CASSTVSGARTEAFF. For the CDR3, the DNA is TGTGCCAGCTCTACCGTATCGGGGGCGCGCACTGAAGCTTTCTTT. The full variable domain, with the rest looked up from reference TRBV18 and TRBJ1-1, is NAGVMQNPRHLVRRRGQEARLRCSPMKGHSHVYWYRQLPEEGLKFMVYLQKENIIDESGMPKERFSAEFPKEGPSILRIQQVVRGDSAAYFCASSTVSGARTEAFFGQGTRLTVV.

The rearrangement links TRBV7-2 to TRBJ1-5; 7 bases align to TRBD1. This CDR3 is built from 18 residues. CDR1 and CDR2 (germline): SGHTA, FQGNSA. Trimming cost V 2 bases and J 3 bases; bases outside gene matches: 13. The CDR3 is CASSLKAGGAGYNQPQHF. The CDR3 DNA is TGTGCCAGCAGCTTAAAGGCAGGGGGGGCCGGTTACAATCAGCCCCAGCATTTT.

This clone was recorded a few times. This chain uses TRBV4-3 with TRBJ2-3, with D perhaps matching TRBD1 (5 bases). The CDR3 loop spans 18 amino acids. Germline assignment: CDR1 LGHNA and CDR2 YSLEER. V lost 0 bases and J lost 0, with 16 bases in between. As DNA, the CDR3 is TGCGCCAGCAGCCAAGAGGTAGGGGCGCGAATTAGCACAGATACGCAGTATTTT. Translating it yields CASSQEVGARISTDTQYF.